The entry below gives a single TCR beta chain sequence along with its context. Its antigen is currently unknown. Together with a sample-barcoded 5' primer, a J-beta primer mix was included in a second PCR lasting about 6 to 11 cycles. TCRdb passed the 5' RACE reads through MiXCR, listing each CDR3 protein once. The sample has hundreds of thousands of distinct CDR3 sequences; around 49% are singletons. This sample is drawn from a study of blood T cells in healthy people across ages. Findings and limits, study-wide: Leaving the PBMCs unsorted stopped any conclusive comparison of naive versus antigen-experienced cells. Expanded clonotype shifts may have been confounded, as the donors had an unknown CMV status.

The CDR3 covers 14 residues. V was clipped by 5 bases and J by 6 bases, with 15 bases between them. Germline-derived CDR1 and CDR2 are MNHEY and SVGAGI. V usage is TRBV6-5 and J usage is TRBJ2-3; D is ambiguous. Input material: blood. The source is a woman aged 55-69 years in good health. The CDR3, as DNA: TGTGCCAGCAGTGACGATCGAGATTCGGATACGCAGTATTTT. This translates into CASSDDRDSDTQYF.